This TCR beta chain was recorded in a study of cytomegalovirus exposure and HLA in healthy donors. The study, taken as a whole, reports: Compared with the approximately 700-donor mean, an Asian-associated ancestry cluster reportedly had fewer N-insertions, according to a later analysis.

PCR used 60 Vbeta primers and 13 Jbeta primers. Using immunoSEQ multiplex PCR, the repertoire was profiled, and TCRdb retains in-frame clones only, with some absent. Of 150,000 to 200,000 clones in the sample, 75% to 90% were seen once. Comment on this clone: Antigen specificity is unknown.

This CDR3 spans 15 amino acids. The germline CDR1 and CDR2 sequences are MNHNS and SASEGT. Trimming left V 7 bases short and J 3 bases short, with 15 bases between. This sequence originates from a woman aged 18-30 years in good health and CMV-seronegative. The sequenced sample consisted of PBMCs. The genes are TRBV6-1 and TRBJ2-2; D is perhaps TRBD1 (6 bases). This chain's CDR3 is CASIPLAGDTGELFF. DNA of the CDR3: TGTGCCAGCATCCCCCTGGCAGGGGACACCGGGGAGCTGTTTTTT.